The source of this TCR beta chain is a study of shared clonotypes between healthy human individuals. Libraries were prepared by immunoSEQ multiplex PCR; TCRdb keeps only in-frame clonotypes and omits some of them. The sample has some 2.1 million clones; around 95% are singletons. This clone was seen a single time. Possible read error: a much larger clone is one base away. The clonotype comes from a man younger than 30 in good health. Sequenced input: naive CD4+ T cells sorted from blood. Subset reported: CD45RA+ positively selected.

CDR3 coding DNA: TGTGCCAGCAGCTTAGGGACCGGGGAGCTGTTTTTT. It encodes CASSLGTGELFF. The genes are TRBV7-8 and TRBJ2-2; no firm D call. The CDR3 extends over 12 amino acids. Trimming stripped 1 base from V and 5 bases from J, with 2 bases between. From germline, CDR1 is SGHVS and CDR2 FQNEAQ.